Below are 18 T cell receptor beta chains sequenced from a single sample in a study of shared clonotypes between healthy human individuals. Repertoires were generated with immunoSEQ multiplex PCR, while TCRdb's copy carries only in-frame clones and drops some. Altogether over a million clones are present, about 80% being singletons, with the ten largest covering roughly 0.61%. The sequenced sample consisted of memory CD4+ T cells from PBMCs. Indicated subset: CD45RA-negative fraction. All receptors derive from a man aged 18 to 29 in good health. Some clones in this sample may be carry-over from other donors' samples.

On this clone itself: A read error may account for a junction end that differs from germline. CDR3 sequence (DNA): TGTGCCAGCAGCTTATGGCGGACAGGGCGAATGGGGGATCAAGAGACCCAGTACTTC. It codes for CASSLWRTGRMGDQETQYF. V is TRBV28 and J is TRBJ2-5; 8 bases map to TRBD1. The CDR3 is made up of 19 amino acids. The germline CDR1 and CDR2 sequences are MDHEN and SYDVKM. The entire variable domain, with the rest obtained from reference TRBV28 and TRBJ2-5, is as follows: DVKVTQSSRYLVKRTGEKVFLECVQDMDHENMFWYRQDPGLGLRLIYFSYDVKMKEKGDIPEGYSVSREKKERFSLILESASTNQTSMYLCASSLWRTGRMGDQETQYFGPGTRLLVL.

The chain's CDR3 is CASSPEFGLAGETQYF. CDR3 nucleotide sequence: TGTGCCAGCAGTCCAGAATTTGGACTAGCGGGCGAGACCCAGTACTTC. This rearrangement joins TRBV2 to TRBJ2-5; 11 bases match TRBD2. V dropped 5 bases and J dropped 5; count of bases not matched to a gene: 10. This CDR3 has 16 residues. Germline lookup yields CDR1 SNHLY and CDR2 FYNNEI.

V usage is TRBV5-1 and J usage is TRBJ2-7; 13 bases match TRBD2. Germline V CDR1 and CDR2: SGHRS, YFSETQ. This CDR3 comprises 14 residues. Trimming took 3 bases from V and 5 from J; bases not matched to a gene: 2. CDR3 DNA sequence: TGCGCCAGCAGCTCGACTAGCGGGAGGAACGAGCAGTACTTC. Amino acids: CASSSTSGRNEQYF.

The V call is TRBV6-1, the J call TRBJ1-2; a weak D match, TRBD1 (5 bases). This CDR3 comprises 14 residues. Trimming took 5 bases from V and 5 from J, leaving 15 bases between them. Germline CDR1 and CDR2: MNHNS and SASEGT. The CDR3 sequence: CASSPATGIYGYTF. CDR3 DNA: TGTGCCAGCAGTCCCGCTACAGGAATATATGGCTACACCTTC.

The chain uses TRBV18 and TRBJ2-7, with D hard to call. V lost 8 bases and J lost 4, with 15 bases in between. Germline V CDR1 and CDR2: KGHSH, LQKENI. The CDR3 has 13 amino acids. DNA of the CDR3: TGTGCCAGCACACAGCTCCCCTGGTACGAGCAGTACTTC. Its protein product is CASTQLPWYEQYF.

This clone showed up just a few times. The V and J genes are TRBV28 and TRBJ1-3; D is undetermined. The V and J ends lost 5 bases and 0 bases respectively, with 11 bases between them. The CDR3 sequence is 15 residues long. Germline V gene data show CDR1 as MDHEN and CDR2 as SYDVKM. CDR3 protein: CASSPRFPSGNTIYF. CDR3 DNA sequence: TGTGCCAGCAGTCCCAGGTTTCCCTCTGGAAACACCATATATTTT.

Comments on this clone: A much bigger clone sits one base away, suggesting this may be a read error. This chain uses TRBV28 with TRBJ1-5; 8 nucleotides line up with TRBD1. The length of the CDR3 is 13 residues. V trimming: 5 bases; J trimming: 6 bases; junction bases outside the gene matches: 3. Germline-derived CDR1 and CDR2 are MDHEN and SYDVKM. CDR3 protein: CASSLTGAQPQHF. The CDR3 DNA is TGTGCCAGCAGTCTGACAGGGGCTCAGCCCCAGCATTTT.

The chain uses TRBV15 and TRBJ2-1; D assignment may be TRBD1 or TRBD2 (5 bases each). Deletions cut 5 bases from V and 7 bases from J, with 21 bases between. The CDR3 length is 16 residues. Germline V gene lookup returns CDR1 LNHNV and CDR2 YYDKDF (reference sequence). The CDR3 loop is CATSPPSGGDRNEQFF. Written as DNA, the CDR3 is TGTGCCACCAGCCCCCCAAGTGGGGGAGATAGAAATGAGCAGTTCTTC.

The chain recombines TRBV7-7 with TRBJ2-3; D ambiguous. V was clipped by 1 base and J by 2 bases, with 7 bases between them. The CDR3 covers 14 residues. Germline V lookup: CDR1 SSHAT, CDR2 FNYEAQ (reference sequence). CDR3 sequence (DNA): TGTGCCAGCAGCTTAGGAGGAGACACAGATACGCAGTATTTT. Protein product: CASSLGGDTDTQYF. Full variable domain (rest looked up from reference TRBV7-7 and TRBJ2-3): GAGVSQSPRYKVTKRGQDVTLRCDPISSHATLYWYQQALGQGPEFLTYFNYEAQPDKSGLPSDRFSAERPEGSISTLTIQRTEQRDSAMYRCASSLGGDTDTQYFGPGTRLTVL.

The count of this clone is one. The chain couples TRBV5-1 to TRBJ2-7; 7 bases are a match to TRBD2. The CDR3 sequence is 16 residues long. J lost 0 bases, V lost 0 bases, and 6 bases had no gene match. CDR1 is SGHRS and CDR2 is YFSETQ in the germline V gene. CDR3 bases: TGCGCCAGCAGCTTGGGGAGCGGGACCCTCTCCTACGAGCAGTACTTC. This codes for CASSLGSGTLSYEQYF.

The gene calls are TRBV2 and TRBJ2-2, with TRBD2 as a possible D gene (6 bases). CDR3 length: 15 amino acids. V gave up 6 bases and J gave up 0 bases, with 11 bases separating them. Germline CDR1 is SNHLY and CDR2 is FYNNEI. Here the CDR3 reads CASRVTRANTGELFF. DNA for the CDR3: TGTGCCAGCAGAGTGACTAGGGCGAACACCGGGGAGCTGTTTTTT.

The rearrangement joins TRBV7-6 to TRBJ1-3; D perhaps matches TRBD1 (6 bases). CDR3 length: 17 residues. V lost 1 base and J lost 1, with 14 bases in between. CDR1 SGHVS and CDR2 FNYEAQ come from the germline V gene. In DNA, the CDR3 is TGTGCCAGCAGCTTAGGAGGTTGGGACACATCTGGAAACACCATATATTTT. This translates into CASSLGGWDTSGNTIYF.

This clone appeared a few times. J is TRBJ1-3 and V is TRBV7-9, with D perhaps TRBD1 (5 bases). The CDR3 runs to 16 residues. The V gene's germline CDR1 is SEHNR and CDR2 FQNEAQ (reference sequence). The V gene lost 4 bases and the J gene lost 0 bases, with 13 bases spanning the gap. In nucleotides, the CDR3 is TGTGCCAGCAGCTGGGGATGGGGGAGCTCTGGAAACACCATATATTTT. Its protein product is CASSWGWGSSGNTIYF.

The chain is built from TRBV4-1 and TRBJ2-2; a possible D gene is TRBD2 (5 bases). Germline lookup yields CDR1 MGHRA and CDR2 YSYEKL. CDR3 length: 15 residues. V lost 3 bases and J 1 base, leaving 9 bases between the germline ends. The CDR3: CASSQFRGNTGELFF. CDR3 bases: TGCGCCAGCAGCCAGTTTCGGGGGAACACCGGGGAGCTGTTTTTT.

The chain has TRBV4-1 and TRBJ1-4; TRBD1 matches 10 bases. Germline V gene lookup returns CDR1 MGHRA and CDR2 YSYEKL. With V trimmed by 4 bases and J by 7 bases, 3 bases remained unmatched. This CDR3 comprises 14 residues. This CDR3 is CASSLDRGFEKLFF. The CDR3 nucleotides read TGCGCCAGCAGCCTGGACAGGGGGTTTGAAAAACTGTTTTTT.

This sequence joins TRBV6-5 and TRBJ1-4; no reliable D call. Germline V gene lookup returns CDR1 MNHEY and CDR2 SVGAGI. This CDR3 is 15 amino acids long. V dropped 0 bases and J dropped 8 bases, with 13 bases sitting between them. For the CDR3, the DNA is TGTGCCAGCAGTTACTCCGACACCCCGGGGGAAAAACTGTTTTTT. Encoded protein: CASSYSDTPGEKLFF.

The chain uses TRBV5-1 and TRBJ2-7; 15 bases agree with TRBD2. The CDR3 has 15 amino acids. J lost 6 bases, V lost 4 bases, and 5 bases had no gene match. The germline V gene has CDR1 SGHRS and CDR2 YFSETQ. The CDR3 sequence is CASSPGLAGGREQYF. The CDR3 DNA is TGCGCCAGCAGCCCCGGACTAGCGGGAGGGCGCGAGCAGTACTTC.

This clone was counted between two and nine times. The gene calls are TRBV5-8 and TRBJ2-1, with D unresolved. Germline-derived CDR1 and CDR2 are SGHTS and YDEGEE. V shed 4 bases and J shed 10 bases, with 9 bases lying between them. The CDR3 has 11 residues. In nucleotides, the CDR3 is TGTGCCAGCAGCGGCCTGGGGGAGCAGTTCTTC. The encoded protein is CASSGLGEQFF.